This TCR beta chain was obtained from a study of HIV-infected patients and healthy controls. The repertoire came from unfractionated whole blood and reflected all unsorted peripheral T cells. This clonotype is medium-sized. Antigen specificity is unknown. Reverse transcription used around 480 ng RNA and constant-region primers for alpha and beta. Alpha and beta chain libraries were made separately by chain-specific third strand synthesis with multiplexing indices. TCRdb called the 5' RACE reads again in MiXCR, with one record for every CDR3 protein. This sample has about 12,000 distinct CDR3 sequences, with roughly a tenth found just once. Whole-study results and caveats: Apparent post-therapy Gini recovery among HIV-infected patients was not reproduced with size-matched repertoires.

Germline assignment: CDR1 DFQATT and CDR2 SNEGSKA (reference sequence). The CDR3 covers 13 residues. The ends were cut back, 6 bases at V and 5 bases at J, with 16 bases in the middle. The sequencing sample was made of blood. The TCR comes from an adult in good health. The V and J genes are TRBV20-1 and TRBJ1-1; D gene uncertain. DNA for the CDR3: TGCAGTGCCTACGATCCAGACCGAACTGAAGCTTTCTTT. Protein sequence: CSAYDPDRTEAFF.